This TCR beta chain was retrieved from a study of post-analysis software for immune sequencing data. As regards this clonotype: The antigen remains undetermined.

Study-level points and caveats: With TRBV5-6, TRBV5-1 and TRBV20-1 included, 5 or 6 TRBV segments were more frequent in patients than in controls.

CDR3 length: 20 amino acids. Germline CDR1 is MGHRA and CDR2 is YSYEKL. TCR beta cDNA libraries had unique molecular identifiers. In TCRdb, the PCR reads were re-called with MiXCR into one record per CDR3 protein. In the table there are a few hundred thousand distinct CDR3 sequences, approximately 39% of which are singletons. Sequencing was performed on blood. The clonotype comes from a girl aged 2 to 9 with multiple sclerosis. V gene TRBV4-1 combines with J gene TRBJ2-5; 12 bases fit TRBD1. The last part of the DNA fits TRBJ2-7 better; the J call may be wrong. CDR3 DNA: TGCGCCAGCAGCCTACGACGCCCGGGACAGGGGGCGTCCTATGGAGGCGAGCAGTACTTC. This encodes CASSLRRPGQGASYGGEQYF.